The clone carrying this TCR beta chain was found a few times. The antigen is undetermined. Using viral peptide pools, the ViraFEST assay grew out antigen-specific CD4+ T cells prior to sequencing. The culture ran for roughly ten days before CD4+ T cells were isolated. The person was diagnosed with PCR-confirmed SARS-CoV-2 infection between March and December 2020. A few million PBMC per well received 10 IU/ml IL-2 and roughly 10 ug/ml peptides in culture. The data originate from a study of vaccination effects on CD4 cells after COVID-19. The CDR3 runs to 13 residues. Germline V lookup: CDR1 SGDLS, CDR2 YYNGEE. V was shortened by 4 bases and J by 3 bases, with 10 bases between the two germline ends. Sequenced by immunoSEQ multiplex PCR; TCRdb stores in-frame clones only, minus some. Of 55,000 or so clones detected, around three quarters appear once; the ten largest clones hold around 5.5%.

This receptor was obtained from a human donor who had a prior SARS-CoV-2 infection. The sample consisted of CD4+ T cells from PBMCs cultured with HIV peptides, taken before COVID-19 vaccination. Stated subset: HIV-1 Nef peptide pool negative control/reference culture. V gene TRBV9 combines with J gene TRBJ2-5; tentative D call: TRBD2 (5 bases). CDR3 sequence reads: CASSSTGKETQYF. The CDR3, as DNA: TGTGCCAGCAGCTCCACGGGAAAAGAGACCCAGTACTTC.